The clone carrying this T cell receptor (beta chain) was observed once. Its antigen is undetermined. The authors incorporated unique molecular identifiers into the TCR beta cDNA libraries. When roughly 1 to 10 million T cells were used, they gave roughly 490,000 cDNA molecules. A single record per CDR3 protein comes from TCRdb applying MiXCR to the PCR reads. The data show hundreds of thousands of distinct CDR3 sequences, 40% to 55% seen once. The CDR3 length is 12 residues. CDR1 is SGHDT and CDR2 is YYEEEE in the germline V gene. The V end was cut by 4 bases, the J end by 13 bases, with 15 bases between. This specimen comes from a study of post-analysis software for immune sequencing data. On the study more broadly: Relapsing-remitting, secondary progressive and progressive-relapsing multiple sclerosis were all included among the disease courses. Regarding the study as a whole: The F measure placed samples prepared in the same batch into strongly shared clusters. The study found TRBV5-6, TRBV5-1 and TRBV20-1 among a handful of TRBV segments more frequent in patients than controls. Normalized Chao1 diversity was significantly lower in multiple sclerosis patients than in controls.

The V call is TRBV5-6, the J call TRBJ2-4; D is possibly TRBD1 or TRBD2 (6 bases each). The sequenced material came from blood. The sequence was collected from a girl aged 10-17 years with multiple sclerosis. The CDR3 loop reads CASSGPLGGQYF. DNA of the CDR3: TGTGCCAGCAGCGGGCCGCTAGGGGGGCAGTACTTC.